This TCR beta chain was recovered during a study of PD-L1 blockade in urothelial cancer (dated by TCRdb to about 2017). Context from the whole study: Every patient began therapy around 2014 and was given atezolizumab 1,200 mg intravenously every 3 weeks. About 85% of the roughly 30 patients were males with bladder-origin urothelial cancer, and about 65% of the roughly 30 reported a prior smoking history. Pretreatment tumor samples, along with matched peripheral blood collected serially before and after atezolizumab treatment, underwent TCR sequencing. Durable clinical benefit was defined as a progression-free survival longer than 6 months, and TCR features were additionally tested against progression-free survival and overall survival. Patients had an ECOG performance status of 0 or 1 and had received between 0 and 3 prior chemotherapy regimens. Over 28 patients had pretreatment blood TCR-seq, about 25 had at least one posttreatment blood collection, and about 25 had tumor TCR-seq. Durable clinical benefit was achieved by nine patients and was not achieved by 20 patients. Blood samples were analyzed at 3 weeks after treatment start (second dose) and at 6 weeks after treatment start. Blood samples gave a median of approximately 150,000 T cells and 83,000 or so unique TCRs, with a median clonality of approximately 0.08. The study was an exploratory multi-omic analysis of somatic, immune and clinical correlates of response to PD-L1 blockade with atezolizumab in urothelial cancer. In the same patients, pretreatment tumors underwent whole exome sequencing and RNA sequencing in addition to TCR sequencing.

The paper as a whole reports these results and caveats: Improved progression-free and overall survival was found to be associated with pretreatment peripheral blood TCR clonality below the median. Because the sample size was small (n ≈ 27) and many exploratory analyses were performed, the results are intended to be hypothesis-generating. At 3 weeks after the start of treatment, tumor-associated TCR clones in peripheral blood had expanded more in patients with durable benefit (n ≈ 20, p = 0.022).

The time point label, as the study defines it: pretreatment peripheral blood. The cohort included some 30 patients with locally advanced or metastatic urothelial carcinoma who were treated at Memorial Sloan Kettering on a trial protocol. Peripheral blood mononuclear cells were collected pretreatment and during treatment, with between 1 and 8 total time points obtained per patient. The Qiagen DNeasy Blood extraction kit was used to purify genomic DNA from total PBMCs and tumor samples. Collected pretreatment and during treatment, PBMCs were isolated and stored as previously described. Note on this clone: Its antigen is still unknown. Base-call qualities are not available, and no considerably larger clone is one nucleotide away.

Each PCR received spiked-in synthetic TCR analog templates so that absolute template abundance could be estimated from read counts. Using the immunoSEQ assay, TCRbeta CDR3 regions were amplified from genomic DNA with bias-controlled V and J gene primers. Sequencing of rearranged TCRbeta segments was performed at approximately 20X coverage. In the source study's methods: Sequencing errors were corrected by clustering, and CDR3s were annotated against IMGT so that V, D and J genes could be assigned. Downstream analyses used only productive TCRbeta rearrangements and left out out-of-frame or stop-codon sequences. To compute clonality, Shannon entropy was normalized by the log of the number of unique productive sequences and then subtracted from one. Fisher's exact test with Benjamini-Hochberg correction, at a threshold of adjusted p below 0.01, was used to find clones that differed between time points or between blood and tumor. This is the immuneACCESS table as TCRdb keeps it, with only in-frame sequences that have V and J called. A part of the clones is gone; compared with another copy, unresolved V genes explain less than half, and the rest is unexplained. V and J calls and clone size are those listed in that table; D and trimming were worked out from the DNA. This sample holds around 34,000 clones; around four fifths were observed only once. The top ten clonotypes cover about 16% of the sample.

The V end loses 3 bases and the J end loses 5 bases, and a stretch of 16 bases separates them. The germline V gene (reference sequence) supplies CDR1 LNHDA and CDR2 SQIVND. From the cysteine through the phenylalanine, the CDR3 covers 15 amino acids. The DNA shown is the 45-base CDR3, in frame from base 1. The chain uses TRBV19 and TRBJ2-5; TRBD2 is perhaps the D gene, given 6 matching bases. This specimen consisted of PBMCs, obtained around atezolizumab (anti-PD-L1) treatment. The sequence was obtained from a man older than 75 with urothelial cancer. The base sequence is TGTGCCAGTAGTATCTGGGGGGTCGGCGGGGAGACCCAGTACTTC. Its protein reads: CASSIWGVGGETQYF.